This T cell receptor (beta chain) is from a study of cytomegalovirus exposure and HLA in healthy donors. The table lists this clone with a few counts. Its antigen is not identified. This CDR3 is missing its conserved last phenylalanine or tryptophan, likely due to a read error. The CDR3 runs to 12 residues. CDR1 SGHRS and CDR2 YFSETQ come from the germline V gene. The study ran its PCR with 60 Vbeta and 13 Jbeta primers. Measured with immunoSEQ multiplex PCR; TCRdb has only the in-frame clones, and not every one. The sample records 140,000 to 150,000 clones, about 8.9% being singletons. Study-level results: Later analysis associated a missense DCLRE1C variant with TCR beta V- and J-gene trimming. It was only CMV serostatus that was available as immune exposure information. Common viral pathogens seemed, in a later analysis, to connect with several of the most significant clusters.

The sequence was obtained from a man in his fifties or sixties in good health and CMV-seronegative. Sequencing input: PBMCs. This chain connects TRBV5-1 to TRBJ1-1; D perhaps matches TRBD1 (6 bases). The CDR3 here is CASSQTGLEAFV. The CDR3 DNA sequence: TGCGCAAGCAGCCAAACAGGGCTAGAAGCTTTCGTT.